This TCR beta chain was found in a study of control samples from healthy donors and cancer patients (dated by TCRdb to about 2020). Between the V and J ends, shortened by 4 bases and 8 bases respectively, the junction contains 18 bases. CDR1 and CDR2 were assigned from the germline V gene (reference sequence) as SGHKS and YYEKEE. The CDR3 sequence holds 14 residues, the cysteine and phenylalanine included. The kept DNA is CDR3 alone, 42 bases in frame from the first base. Receptor libraries were prepared by the immunoSEQ multiplex PCR assay. TCRdb holds this immuneACCESS table with in-frame rearrangements only. Some clones are missing; in checked studies, unresolved V genes explain under half, and the rest has no known cause. The sample profile shows about 98,000 clones; around 80% of them were found once. The top ten clones comprise about 10% of the sample. With regard to this clone: Its antigen is still unknown. Base qualities are not at hand, and no much larger clone is one base apart.

The sequence was collected from a woman between 25 and 40 years old in good health. Here the chain combines TRBV5-5 and TRBJ1-2; the D gene cannot be named for sure. Sequenced input: blood. The DNA sequence is TGTGCCAGCAGCGATCCGACGCGCGCCGCGGGCTACACCTTC. It specifies CASSDPTRAAGYTF.